Below are 2 T cell receptor beta chains sequenced from a single sample in a study of blood T cell repertoires in COVID-19. Sequencing was performed with immunoSEQ multiplex PCR; in TCRdb, only in-frame clones are kept and a portion is missing. The sample yields over 150,000 clones, 65% to 90% seen once. Sequenced material: peripheral blood. The receptors here all came from a woman in her fifties or sixties with COVID-19, enrolled during active disease.

The V call is TRBV19, the J call TRBJ2-3, with 11 bases matching TRBD2. J was trimmed by 13 bases and V by 8 bases; bases with no gene match: 8. Germline-derived CDR1 and CDR2 are LNHDA and SQIVND (reference sequence). The CDR3 has 12 residues. Written as DNA, the CDR3 is TGTGCCAGTGGGGTTAGCGGGGGGGTAGAGTATTTT. Translation gives CASGVSGGVEYF.

The rearrangement joins TRBV12-5 to TRBJ1-2; no definite D call. CDR3 size: 15 residues. Germline values: CDR1 LGHNT, CDR2 FRNRAP. The V and J ends lost 1 base and 4 bases respectively, with 13 bases between them. The CDR3 loop is CASGLDAGLSYGYTF. The DNA of the CDR3 is TGTGCTAGTGGTTTGGACGCGGGCCTCTCCTATGGCTACACCTTC.